Below, 21 T cell receptor beta chains from the same sample are listed, as sequenced in a study of T cells in Graves' hyperthyroidism and ophthalmopathy. RNA transcripts yielded amplified TCR beta CDR3 regions. Using the HTBI primer set, a first-round RT-PCR was run on the TCR CDR3. TCRdb re-analysed the multiplex PCR reads in MiXCR, keeping a single row per CDR3 protein. The table has roughly 100,000 distinct CDR3 sequences, about 51% seen once. Sequenced sample: blood. The receptors here all came from a woman aged 40 to 55 with Graves' hyperthyroidism.

This clonotype was counted many times. V gene TRBV7-3 combines with J gene TRBJ1-2; 7 nucleotides agree with TRBD1. The trim removed 1 base at V and 7 bases at J, leaving 3 bases unmatched. The CDR3 totals 13 residues. The germline V gene encodes CDR1 SGHTA and CDR2 FQGTGA. CDR3 amino acids: CASSLRAGGGYTF. The DNA of the CDR3 is TGTGCCAGCAGCTTAAGGGCAGGGGGTGGCTACACCTTC.

The V gene is TRBV28, the J gene TRBJ2-7, with 8 positions matching TRBD2. Germline CDR1 MDHEN, CDR2 SYDVKM. J gave up 1 base and V 7 bases, and 3 bases lay outside the gene matches. The CDR3 contains 13 residues. CDR3 protein: CASMLAGSYEQYF. DNA for the CDR3: TGTGCCAGCATGCTAGCGGGTTCCTACGAGCAGTACTTC.

The CDR3 DNA is TGTGCCACCAGCAGCCCGTTAGCGGGACCCACCGGGGAGCTGTTTTTT. Amino acid sequence: CATSSPLAGPTGELFF. The chain has TRBV15 and TRBJ2-2, with 8 bases fitting TRBD2. The CDR3 runs to 16 residues. J was trimmed by 4 bases and V by 3 bases; bases with no gene match: 7. Per germline, CDR1 LNHNV and CDR2 YYDKDF (reference sequence). The full variable domain, rest sourced from reference TRBV15 and TRBJ2-2, is DAMVIQNPRYQVTQFGKPVTLSCSQTLNHNVMYWYQQKSSQAPKLLFHYYDKDFNNEADTPDNFQSRRPNTSFCFLDIRSPGLGDTAMYLCATSSPLAGPTGELFFGEGSRLTVL.

The J gene is TRBJ1-1, the V gene TRBV2, with a tentative D call TRBD1 (6 bases). Looked up from germline, CDR1 is SNHLY and CDR2 is FYNNEI. This CDR3 contains 12 residues. Trimming pared 5 bases from V and 10 bases from J, leaving 14 bases between. This CDR3 is CASSYSTGSAFF. The DNA of the CDR3 is TGTGCCAGCAGTTACTCGACAGGTTCAGCTTTCTTT.

This clonotype was found a few times. The rearrangement links TRBV20-1 to TRBJ1-5; D is unclear. The CDR3 consists of 13 residues. Trimming left V 6 bases short and J 4 bases short, with 13 bases between. The germline CDR1 and CDR2 sequences are DFQATT and SNEGSKA (reference sequence). CDR3 DNA sequence: TGCAGTGCCACGGACGCCGGTAATCAGCCCCAGCATTTT. It encodes CSATDAGNQPQHF.

As regards this clonotype: At one end, the junction sequence differs from germline, possibly due to a read error. V and J are TRBV20-1 and TRBJ1-1; D is unclear. Germline values: CDR1 DFQATT, CDR2 SNEGSKA (reference sequence). The CDR3 sequence is 15 residues long. The CDR3: CSAPRGGPSNTEASF. For the CDR3, the DNA is TGCAGTGCTCCCCGAGGTGGGCCTTCGAACACTGAAGCTTCCTTT.

This clonotype was picked up many times. The rearrangement links TRBV7-6 to TRBJ1-1, with a weak D call TRBD1 (5 bases). V lost 2 bases and J lost 3, with 13 bases in between. CDR1 and CDR2 from the germline V gene are SGHVS and FNYEAQ. The CDR3 spans 15 residues. The CDR3 reads CASSLMFGGDTEAFF. The CDR3 nucleotides read TGTGCCAGCAGCTTAATGTTCGGGGGGGACACTGAAGCTTTCTTT.

V gene TRBV15 combines with J gene TRBJ1-5, with 10 bases that match TRBD1. Losses at the gene ends were 3 bases for V and 7 bases for J; bases not matched to a gene: 6. The CDR3 length is 15 residues. CDR1 LNHNV and CDR2 YYDKDF come from the germline V gene (reference sequence). The CDR3 coding sequence is TGTGCCACCAGCAGCCGGGACAGGGGTTCGCAGCCCCAGCATTTT. Protein sequence: CATSSRDRGSQPQHF.

The chain carries TRBV7-9 and TRBJ1-1, with 8 bases matching TRBD1. With 4 bases clipped from V and 0 bases from J, the junction kept 4 bases outside the gene matches. The CDR3 length is 15 residues. CDR1 SEHNR and CDR2 FQNEAQ come from the germline V gene (reference sequence). The CDR3: CASSSHRGVNTEAFF. The CDR3 DNA reads TGTGCCAGCAGCTCCCACAGGGGGGTGAACACTGAAGCTTTCTTT.

This rearrangement joins TRBV7-3 to TRBJ1-1, with 10 bases that match TRBD1. The V gene's germline CDR1 is SGHTA and CDR2 FQGTGA. V shed 3 bases and J 9 bases; nucleotides not matched to a gene: 7. This CDR3 has 14 amino acids. CDR3 nucleotides: TGTGCCAGCAGCTTGACAGGGGGCGCCCCGAAAGCTTTCTTT. Its protein is CASSLTGGAPKAFF.

This clonotype was counted ten times or more. In DNA form, the CDR3 reads TGTGCCAGCAGCCGGCCCATGACAGGGGCGACTTCCTATGGCTACACCTTC. Amino acids: CASSRPMTGATSYGYTF. The V gene is TRBV4-2, the J gene TRBJ1-2; 8 positions match TRBD1. CDR1 and CDR2 (germline): LGHNA, YNFKEQ. The CDR3 is 17 residues long. With V trimmed by 4 bases and J by 4 bases, 14 bases remained unmatched.

The genes are TRBV7-3 and TRBJ2-5; D tentatively fits TRBD1 or TRBD2 (5 bases each). V was shortened by 5 bases and J by 1 base, with 14 bases between the two germline ends. The CDR3 length is 15 residues. Germline V gives CDR1 SGHTA, CDR2 FQGTGA. DNA for the CDR3: TGTGCCAGCAGCCGGGACGGACACACCCAAGAGACCCAGTACTTC. Protein sequence: CASSRDGHTQETQYF.

The chain couples TRBV11-2 to TRBJ1-4; D possibly corresponds to TRBD1 (5 bases). Looked up from germline, CDR1 is SGHAT and CDR2 is FQNNGV. CDR3 length: 16 amino acids. V was pared by 1 base and J by 8 bases, with 17 bases between. In nucleotides, the CDR3 is TGTGCCAGCAGCTTAGGAATACAACGGGAGGGGGAAAAACTGTTTTTT. It yields the protein CASSLGIQREGEKLFF.

The rearrangement joins TRBV28 to TRBJ2-7, with 7 nucleotides matching TRBD2. The germline V gene has CDR1 MDHEN and CDR2 SYDVKM. V dropped 6 bases and J dropped 1; count of bases not matched to a gene: 9. CDR3 length equals 15 residues. CDR3 region: CASSLKRGLSYEQYF. CDR3 sequence (DNA): TGTGCCAGCAGCCTGAAGCGGGGTCTATCCTACGAGCAGTACTTC.

This clonotype occurred once. Mismatch with germline at one junction end may stem from a read error. The chain is built from TRBV10-3 and TRBJ2-7; TRBD1 matches 11 bases. Germline V gene data show CDR1 as ENHRY and CDR2 as SYGVKD. The CDR3 covers 14 residues. This CDR3 reads CASSFGQGAREQYF. CDR3 in DNA: TGTGCCAGCAGTTTCGGACAGGGGGCCAGGGAGCAGTACTTC.

V is TRBV5-1 and J is TRBJ2-1; the D is unclear. The CDR3 runs 12 residues. The ends were cut back, 0 bases at V and 8 bases at J, with 6 bases in the middle. Germline lookup yields CDR1 SGHRS and CDR2 YFSETQ. CDR3 sequence: CASSLATYEQFF. DNA for the CDR3: TGCGCCAGCAGCTTGGCCACTTATGAGCAGTTCTTC. Based on the CDR3 plus reference TRBV5-1 and TRBJ2-1, the full variable domain is KAGVTQTPRYLIKTRGQQVTLSCSPISGHRSVSWYQQTPGQGLQFLFEYFSETQRNKGNFPGRFSGRQFSNSRSEMNVSTLELGDSALYLCASSLATYEQFFGPGTRLTVL.

The V call is TRBV12-3 or TRBV12-4, the J call TRBJ2-7; D gene unclear. The CDR3 is made up of 15 amino acids. With 2 bases removed from V and 3 bases from J, the gap between germline ends came to 14 bases. In DNA, the CDR3 is TGTGCCAGCAGTTTACTAGGACCCGAGATCTACGAGCAGTACTTC. Translating it yields CASSLLGPEIYEQYF.

The J gene is TRBJ2-7, the V gene TRBV12-3 or TRBV12-4, with TRBD1 as a possible D gene (6 bases). The CDR3 sequence is 12 residues long. V was clipped by 6 bases and J by 6 bases, with 12 bases between them. The CDR3 coding sequence is TGTGCCAGCAGATACGTCAGGGGCGAGCAGTACTTC. Translation: CASRYVRGEQYF.

Concerning this clonotype itself: A much larger clonotype is one base distant, so this may be a read error. The chain employs TRBV7-2 and TRBJ1-6; D might be TRBD1 (5 bases). Germline-derived CDR1 and CDR2 are SGHTA and FQGNSA. V shed 6 bases and J shed 11 bases, with 14 bases lying between them. This CDR3 is 13 amino acids long. The CDR3 DNA reads TGTGCCAGCAGGCCAGGGTTATACCCACCCCTCCACTTT. Amino acid sequence: CASRPGLYPPLHF.

V and J are TRBV6-5 and TRBJ1-2; possibly TRBD1 for D (5 bases). Germline values: CDR1 MNHEY, CDR2 SVGAGI. The V end lost 0 bases, the J end lost 8 bases, and 13 bases lay between the germline ends. The length of the CDR3 is 14 residues. The CDR3 nucleotides read TGTGCCAGCAGTTACTCGGGACCACATAGAGGCTACACCTTC. Translated, it gives CASSYSGPHRGYTF.

V is TRBV5-1 and J is TRBJ1-5, with 8 bases lining up with TRBD1. Germline trimming cut 2 bases from V and 7 bases from J; bases unmatched to any gene: 5. The CDR3 runs to 14 residues. Germline CDR1 is SGHRS and CDR2 is YFSETQ. The CDR3 DNA reads TGCGCCAGCAGCTTACTACAGGGGGGACAGCCCCAGCATTTT. This translates into CASSLLQGGQPQHF.